The present T cell receptor beta chain was sequenced within a study of shared clonotypes between healthy human individuals. Study findings and constraints: The study found approximately 5% of naive CD4 clonotypes shared across several donors. Researchers found naive subsets generally carried larger estimated richness than memory subsets. Measured sharing among donors was expected to vary with sequencing depth.

A note on this clone: Its target is unknown.

Naive CD8 cells were CD45RO-negative, positively selected for CCR7, excluding terminally differentiated effector memory CD45RA+ cells. Deep-level settings were used for running the assay. Profiling relied on immunoSEQ multiplex PCR, and the TCRdb table lists in-frame clones only, not all of them. Among millions of clones listed, 85% to 95% were seen once. This clonotype was obtained from a man aged 18 to 35 in good health. Some clones in this sample may be carry-over from other donors' samples. Sequencing was done on a sample of naive CD8+ T cells from PBMCs.

CDR3 sequence (DNA): TGTGCCAGCAGTTTAGTGGCAGAAGAAGAGACCCAGTACTTC. The encoded protein is CASSLVAEEETQYF. The chain couples TRBV27 to TRBJ2-5, with unresolved D. This CDR3 contains 14 residues. V lost 2 bases to trimming and J lost 3 bases, with 10 bases between them. Germline V gene sequence: CDR1 MNHEY, CDR2 SMNVEV (reference sequence).